These 30 T cell receptor beta chains were all obtained from the same sample, sequenced in a study of blood T cell repertoires in COVID-19. Clones were read by immunoSEQ multiplex PCR, and TCRdb kept only the in-frame ones, dropping some. There are about 240,000 clones in the sample; about 90% occur only once, and around 3.3% lies in the top ten. The sample taken for sequencing was PBMCs or T cells enriched from blood (not recorded which). The receptors originated from a woman aged 40-49 years with acute COVID-19.

The chain has TRBV2 and TRBJ1-3, with no clear D. Germline V gene data show CDR1 as SNHLY and CDR2 as FYNNEI. The CDR3 runs to 14 residues. V lost 2 bases and J lost 8, with 13 bases in between. Here the CDR3 reads CASSEWTFGDTIYF. In DNA form, the CDR3 reads TGTGCCAGCAGTGAATGGACTTTCGGAGACACCATATATTTT.

This clone came up once. The V and J genes are TRBV5-1 and TRBJ2-7; 14 nucleotides match TRBD2. V gave up 3 bases and J gave up 1 base; unmatched junction bases: 6. Germline V gene lookup returns CDR1 SGHRS and CDR2 YFSETQ. The CDR3 covers 17 residues. The DNA for the CDR3 is TGCGCCAGCAGCTGGGGGACTAGCGGGAGTGTATCCTACGAGCAGTACTTC. As protein: CASSWGTSGSVSYEQYF.

CDR3 region: CASSQRRTGGNYEQYF. The CDR3 DNA follows: TGTGCCAGCAGCCAAAGACGGACAGGGGGCAACTACGAGCAGTACTTC. The chain links TRBV3-1 (or the pseudogene TRBV3-2) to TRBJ2-7; 11 positions match TRBD1. Per germline, CDR1 LGHDT and CDR2 YNNKEL (reference sequence). The CDR3 length is 16 residues. J gave up 3 bases and V 2 bases, and 6 bases lay outside the gene matches.

This rearrangement joins TRBV7-2 to TRBJ2-2; 8 positions agree with TRBD2. Trimming at V came to 5 bases and at J to 6 bases, leaving 11 bases not matched to a gene. CDR3 length equals 16 residues. Germline V gene sequence: CDR1 SGHTA, CDR2 FQGNSA. CDR3 sequence (DNA): TGTGCCAGCAGCCCCAGGACGGGGCGGGAGGCCGGGGAGCTGTTTTTT. This encodes CASSPRTGREAGELFF.

This clone was seen a few times. The CDR3 loop reads CASSFRSGGNQPQHF. CDR3 DNA sequence: TGTGCCAGCAGCTTTCGGTCCGGAGGCAATCAGCCCCAGCATTTT. The chain joins TRBV5-6 to TRBJ1-5; D not certain. This CDR3 has 15 amino acids. The V gene's germline CDR1 is SGHDT and CDR2 YYEEEE. Trimming took 2 bases from V and 2 from J, leaving 11 bases between them.

The J gene is TRBJ1-2, the V gene TRBV16; D unclear. V shed 0 bases and J shed 4 bases, with 9 bases lying between them. This CDR3 has 14 residues. Germline CDR1 is KGHSY and CDR2 is FQNENV. The CDR3 here is CASSQSGVGYGYTF. The CDR3 DNA is TGTGCCAGCAGCCAATCCGGGGTCGGCTATGGCTACACCTTC.

The chain joins TRBV12-5 to TRBJ2-5; D uncertain. Trimming removed 5 bases at V and 2 bases at J, with 9 bases between. CDR3 length equals 13 residues. Germline CDR1 reads LGHNT; CDR2 reads FRNRAP. Written as DNA, the CDR3 is TGTGCTAGTGGTCGACAAGCTCAAGAGACCCAGTACTTC. Translation gives CASGRQAQETQYF.

V usage is TRBV7-8 and J usage is TRBJ1-5, with TRBD1 identical over 9 bases. The trim removed 5 bases at V and 6 bases at J, leaving 5 bases unmatched. The CDR3 is 14 residues long. CDR1 is SGHVS, CDR2 FQNEAQ, per germline. CDR3 region: CASSLQQGAQPQHF. The DNA of the CDR3 is TGTGCCAGCAGCCTTCAACAGGGGGCTCAGCCCCAGCATTTT.

The chain carries TRBV19 and TRBJ2-7; TRBD1 matches at 12 bases. The CDR3 sequence is 17 residues long. Germline V gene lookup returns CDR1 LNHDA and CDR2 SQIVND (reference sequence). V lost 2 bases and J lost 6; bases outside the gene matches: 11. The CDR3 here is CASSILPGQGALSEQYF. CDR3 nucleotide sequence: TGTGCCAGTAGTATACTACCGGGACAGGGGGCACTCTCCGAGCAGTACTTC.

This sequence joins TRBV3-1 (or the pseudogene TRBV3-2) and TRBJ2-7; D perhaps matches TRBD2 (5 bases). V gave up 5 bases and J gave up 0 bases, with 17 bases separating them. The CDR3 is 16 amino acids. In germline, CDR1 is LGHDT, CDR2 YNNKEL (reference sequence). The CDR3 spells CASSSLGGSGSYEQYF. CDR3 nucleotides: TGTGCCAGCAGCTCCCTGGGCGGGTCTGGCTCCTACGAGCAGTACTTC.

V is TRBV11-2 and J is TRBJ2-3; 9 positions match TRBD1. Germline CDR1 is SGHAT and CDR2 is FQNNGV. CDR3 length equals 13 residues. V lost 0 bases to trimming and J lost 12 bases; unmatched junction nucleotides: 4. CDR3 protein: CASSLDRGQGQYF. The CDR3 nucleotides read TGTGCCAGCAGCTTAGATCGGGGACAGGGTCAGTATTTT.

The chain carries TRBV6-4 and TRBJ2-7; tentatively, D is TRBD2 (5 bases). Trimming stripped 0 bases from V and 5 bases from J, with 8 bases between. This CDR3 is 13 amino acids long. From germline, CDR1 is MRHNA and CDR2 SNTAGT. The CDR3, as DNA: TGTGCCAGCAGTGACTCAGAGGGCCACGAGCAGTACTTC. This gives the protein CASSDSEGHEQYF.

This chain joins TRBV25-1 and TRBJ2-5; 10 nucleotides agree with TRBD2. The germline V gene encodes CDR1 MGHDK and CDR2 SYGVNS. This CDR3 is 15 amino acids long. The V gene end was trimmed by 4 bases and the J gene end by 2 bases; junction bases not matched to a gene: 4. Here the CDR3 DNA reads TGTGCCAGCAGTGTGTCTAGCGGGGGACAAGAGACCCAGTACTTC. Translating it yields CASSVSSGGQETQYF. Full variable domain (rest looked up from reference TRBV25-1 and TRBJ2-5): EADIYQTPRYLVIGTGKKITLECSQTMGHDKMYWYQQDPGMELHLIHYSYGVNSTEKGDLSSESTVSRIRTEHFPLTLESARPSHTSQYLCASSVSSGGQETQYFGPGTRLLVL.

V gene TRBV10-3 combines with J gene TRBJ1-1; tentative D call: TRBD1 (5 bases). This CDR3 has 13 amino acids. Germline V CDR1 and CDR2: ENHRY, SYGVKD. V was shortened by 6 bases and J by 6 bases, with 14 bases between the two germline ends. In DNA, the CDR3 is TGTGCCATCAGCGATACGGGGGAGTCTGAAGCTTTCTTT. Amino acid sequence: CAISDTGESEAFF.

This clone was seen ten or more times. This CDR3 reads CASSQGRRLAGGTDTQYF. The CDR3 region has the DNA TGTGCCAGCAGCCAAGGCCGCCGACTAGCGGGAGGTACAGATACGCAGTATTTT. V usage is TRBV4-2 and J usage is TRBJ2-3; 13 bases agree with TRBD2. The length of the CDR3 is 18 residues. Germline V gene data show CDR1 as LGHNA and CDR2 as YNFKEQ. After removal of 1 base from V and 3 bases from J, the junction contained 7 bases not matched to a gene.

Of note for this clone: This same CDR3 is encoded by further DNA sequences in the sample. The genes are TRBV19 and TRBJ1-5, with D unresolved. This CDR3 is 13 amino acids long. Germline V gene data show CDR1 as LNHDA and CDR2 as SQIVND (reference sequence). V shed 5 bases and J shed 4 bases, with 9 bases lying between them. CDR3 nucleotides: TGTGCCAGTAGTCCAGGATATAATCAGCCCCAGCATTTT. Its protein product is CASSPGYNQPQHF.

The genes are TRBV9 and TRBJ2-7; tentative D call: TRBD1 (6 bases). The V end was cut by 3 bases, the J end by 6 bases, with 19 bases between. This CDR3 is 15 amino acids long. Germline-derived CDR1 and CDR2 are SGDLS and YYNGEE. The CDR3: CASSGPTGWSGEQYF. The CDR3 bases are TGTGCCAGCAGCGGTCCGACAGGCTGGTCGGGCGAGCAGTACTTC.

A single count supports this clone. The chain combines TRBV10-3 with TRBJ2-7; TRBD2 matches at 7 bases. V trimming: 4 bases; J trimming: 6 bases; junction bases outside the gene matches: 9. This CDR3 has 14 residues. Germline-derived CDR1 and CDR2 are ENHRY and SYGVKD. This CDR3 is CAISGSTSAGEQYF. The CDR3 DNA follows: TGTGCCATCAGTGGATCCACTAGCGCCGGCGAGCAGTACTTC.

This clone was found once. CDR3 loop: CASSLIPGGPADTQYF. DNA for the CDR3: TGTGCCAGCAGCTTAATCCCCGGAGGGCCCGCAGATACGCAGTATTTT. The genes are TRBV7-9 and TRBJ2-3; possibly TRBD2 for D (6 bases). The CDR3 is 16 residues long. The germline V gene has CDR1 SEHNR and CDR2 FQNEAQ (reference sequence). The V gene lost 2 bases and the J gene lost 4 bases, with 16 bases spanning the gap.

This chain links TRBV7-2 with TRBJ2-1, with D possibly TRBD2 on 6 matching bases. Per the germline V gene, CDR1 is SGHTA and CDR2 is FQGNSA. This CDR3 has 16 amino acids. The germline V and J ends were trimmed by 0 bases and 2 bases, with 11 bases remaining between them. The CDR3 region is CASSLAASDPYNEQFF. The DNA for the CDR3 is TGTGCCAGCAGCTTAGCGGCTAGCGACCCCTACAATGAGCAGTTCTTC.

The rearrangement links TRBV18 to TRBJ1-1, with TRBD1 matching over 8 bases. This CDR3 contains 14 residues. The V gene's germline CDR1 is KGHSH and CDR2 LQKENI. Germline trimming cut 3 bases from V and 2 bases from J; bases unmatched to any gene: 2. In nucleotides, the CDR3 is TGTGCCAGCTCACCGGGACAGGTAAACACTGAAGCTTTCTTT. Translated: CASSPGQVNTEAFF.

The rearrangement joins TRBV29-1 to TRBJ1-2; D is unclear. Trimming pared 6 bases from V and 6 bases from J, leaving 20 bases between. This CDR3 contains 14 residues. Germline V CDR1 and CDR2: SQVTM, ANQGSEA. The DNA for the CDR3 is TGCAGCGTGACCAGTGCAGGTTTGAAGGATGGCTACACCTTC. This sequence encodes CSVTSAGLKDGYTF.

There are many counts of this clone. The genes are TRBV28 and TRBJ1-6, with D hard to call. Germline V gene lookup returns CDR1 MDHEN and CDR2 SYDVKM. The CDR3 has 15 residues. V was shortened by 4 bases and J by 6 bases, with 13 bases between the two germline ends. The CDR3 DNA reads as TGTGCCAGCAGTTCCCCGAGGGTACCTAATTCACCCCTCCACTTT. Translating gives CASSSPRVPNSPLHF.

J is TRBJ2-1 and V is TRBV15; 10 nucleotides match TRBD2. This CDR3 contains 20 residues. Germline loops: CDR1 LNHNV, CDR2 YYDKDF (reference sequence). V was pared by 5 bases and J by 5 bases, with 21 bases of the junction left unmatched. The CDR3: CATSPKTSASGRPRDNEQFF. CDR3 in DNA: TGTGCCACCAGCCCGAAAACTTCGGCTAGCGGGAGACCTAGAGACAATGAGCAGTTCTTC.

This chain connects TRBV5-1 to TRBJ2-1; 8 bases are shared with TRBD1. The length of the CDR3 is 16 residues. Germline V gives CDR1 SGHRS, CDR2 YFSETQ. V was pared by 3 bases and J by 8 bases, with 13 bases of the junction left unmatched. The CDR3 is CASSSEIDRGADEQFF. CDR3 coding DNA: TGCGCCAGCAGCTCTGAAATTGACAGGGGTGCTGATGAGCAGTTCTTC.

The CDR3 reads CASSFQRERNEQFF. The CDR3 DNA is TGTGCCAGCAGCTTCCAGCGGGAGAGGAATGAGCAGTTCTTC. The chain uses TRBV5-4 and TRBJ2-1; the match to TRBD2 covers 8 bases. Trimming cost V 2 bases and J 7 bases; bases outside gene matches: 5. The CDR3 loop spans 14 amino acids. CDR1 is SGHNT, CDR2 YYREEE, per germline (reference sequence).

About this clone itself: Additional DNA sequences in this sample encode the identical CDR3. The chain has TRBV3-1 (or the pseudogene TRBV3-2) and TRBJ1-1; no definite D call. Between the trimmed V and J ends, which lost 3 bases and 0 bases, there was a span of 8 bases. CDR1 is LGHDT, CDR2 YNNKEL, per germline (reference sequence). This CDR3 has 14 residues. The DNA for the CDR3 is TGTGCCAGCAGCCAGTTAACAGTGAACACTGAAGCTTTCTTT. Amino acids: CASSQLTVNTEAFF.

The chain is built from TRBV11-3 and TRBJ2-1, with 7 bases fitting TRBD2. J lost 9 bases, V lost 1 base, and 12 bases had no gene match. Germline CDR1 SGHNT, CDR2 YENEEA. This CDR3 comprises 16 residues. The CDR3 region has the DNA TGTGCCAGCAGCTTAGGCATGGGGAGGGAGTACGGTGAGCAGTTCTTC. Amino acid sequence: CASSLGMGREYGEQFF.

The chain recombines TRBV11-2 with TRBJ2-3, with D perhaps TRBD1 (5 bases). Looked up from germline, CDR1 is SGHAT and CDR2 is FQNNGV. V was cut by 5 bases and J by 3 bases, with 12 bases left in between. The CDR3 totals 14 residues. The CDR3 loop reads CASSPGQGTDTQYF. In nucleotides, the CDR3 is TGTGCCAGCAGCCCCGGGCAGGGTACAGATACGCAGTATTTT.

The rearrangement links TRBV4-1 to TRBJ1-4; 8 bases fit TRBD1. The CDR3 runs to 15 residues. V lost 0 bases, J lost 10 bases, and 7 bases stayed unmatched. The germline gives CDR1 MGHRA, CDR2 YSYEKL. CDR3 in DNA: TGCGCCAGCAGCCAAGAGGACAGGGCATCCCCAAAACTGTTTTTT. Protein: CASSQEDRASPKLFF.